This is a list of T cell receptor beta chains from one sample in a study of preoperative IRX-2 immunotherapy in early breast cancer. Assay used: immunoSEQ multiplex PCR; TCRdb lists only in-frame clones, some missing. The sample contains 25,000 to 30,000 clones, 90% of which appear only once. This specimen was acquired from a patient treated with IRX-2 immunotherapy. Every receptor here comes from a human donor with breast cancer. Each CDR3 is given with its conserved first and last residue. Each record gives: J gene, D gene, V gene, clone size, CDR3 DNA, CDR3 protein. A D gene is named only where the DNA matches it firmly. Size tells how often a clone was seen (once, few, many) or the class of an expanded clone, and some rows leave it out.

TRBJ1-2 NA TRBV7-6 NA TGTGCCAGCAGTCGCGATAACTATGGCTACACCTTC CASSRDNYGYTF
TRBJ2-7 TRBD2 TRBV6-1 NA TGTGCCAGCAGTGAAGAAGGCCGCGCGGGAGTCTACGAGCAGTACTTC CASSEEGRAGVYEQYF
TRBJ1-4 NA TRBV7-9 NA TGTGCCAGCAGTCGACAGAGCTCTAATGAAAAACTGTTTTTT CASSRQSSNEKLFF
TRBJ1-1 TRBD1 TRBV18 NA TGTGCCAGCTCCCGCGAGCAGGTGGACAGGGGGACTGAAGCTTTCTTT CASSREQVDRGTEAFF
TRBJ1-2 NA TRBV21-1 NA TGTGCCAGCAGGACCCTTAGACATCTATTATCCTATGGCTACACCTTC CASRTLRHLLSYGYTF
TRBJ1-5 NA TRBV28 few TGTGCCAGCAGTACAGGGAGAGGCAATCAGCCCCAGCATTTT CASSTGRGNQPQHF
TRBJ1-5 NA TRBV28 NA TGTGCCAGCAGTACCCAGGCGTCGCCCCAGCATTTT CASSTQASPQHF
TRBJ1-1 NA TRBV5-1 NA TGCGCCAGCAGCTCTGGCCACGGAACAGGAGGGACTGAAGCTTTCTTT CASSSGHGTGGTEAFF
TRBJ2-7 NA TRBV6-5 few TGTGCCAGCAGTTACGCTTCCGGGGCCTCCTACGAGCAGTACTTC CASSYASGASYEQYF
TRBJ2-4 NA TRBV10-1 NA TGCGCCAGCAGTGCTGGGAGGCAAAACATTCAGTACTTC CASSAGRQNIQYF
TRBJ1-5 NA TRBV6-1 once TGTGCCAGCAGTGAAACTCAGCCCCAGCATTTT CASSETQPQHF
TRBJ2-2 TRBD1 TRBV7-9 NA TGTGCCAGCATCCAGGGGGCTACTCACACCGGGGAGCTGTTTTTT CASIQGATHTGELFF
TRBJ2-7 NA TRBV27 NA TGTGCCAGCAGTTCCGAAAGCCTCTCTTCGGAGCAGTACTTC CASSSESLSSEQYF
TRBJ1-3 NA TRBV9 once TGTGCCAGCAGCGTTCCCGGAGGGGTAGGTGGAAACACCATATATTTT CASSVPGGVGGNTIYF
TRBJ2-7 TRBD2 TRBV5-1 NA TGCGCCAGCAGCTGGAGCCCCGGGACTAGCGGGGGGTCTTACGAGCAGTACTTC CASSWSPGTSGGSYEQYF
TRBJ2-4 NA TRBV14 few TGTGCCAGCAGCATCTACGGGGCTACCGTAGCCAAAAACATTCAGTACTTC CASSIYGATVAKNIQYF
TRBJ2-3 TRBD2 TRBV9 NA TGTGCCAGCAGCGGGGGACTAGCGGCGGCAGATACGCAGTATTTT CASSGGLAAADTQYF
TRBJ1-2 TRBD1 TRBV18 NA TGTGCCAGCTCACGTGACAGGGCGGACAGGGATAGTGGCTACACCTTC CASSRDRADRDSGYTF
TRBJ2-7 TRBD2 TRBV10-3 NA TGTGCCATCAGTGAAGTGGCGGGGGGCTGCGAGCAGTACTTC CAISEVAGGCEQYF
TRBJ1-5 NA TRBV7-8 NA TGTGCCAGCAGCTTAACACAGCGCAATCAGCCCCAGCATTTT CASSLTQRNQPQHF
TRBJ2-7 TRBD2 TRBV6-1 NA TGTGCCAGCAGTGAATATCTAGCGGGAGGCCCCTACGAGCAGTACTTC CASSEYLAGGPYEQYF
TRBJ2-3 NA TRBV9 NA TGTGCCAGCAGCCAGGAGGGGGCAGGGGATACGCAGTATTTT CASSQEGAGDTQYF
TRBJ2-1 TRBD1 TRBV20-1 NA TGCAGTGCTAGAGTCCGGGACAGGGTGTTCTTC CSARVRDRVFF
TRBJ2-7 NA TRBV4-3 once TGCGCCAGCAGCCCCGGGACAAACTACGAGCAGTACTTC CASSPGTNYEQYF
TRBJ2-1 TRBD2 TRBV2 NA TGTGCCAGCAGTAGCGGGAGACCCTACAATGAGCAGTTCTTC CASSSGRPYNEQFF
TRBJ1-2 NA TRBV11-2 NA TGTGCCAGCAGTTATGGGATGTATGGCTACACCTTC CASSYGMYGYTF
TRBJ2-1 TRBD1 TRBV11-2 NA TGTGCCAGCAGCCCCCTCTACAGGGGGCGTAATGAGCAGTTCTTC CASSPLYRGRNEQFF
TRBJ2-2 NA TRBV15 NA TGTGCCACCAGCAGAGTGGACTGGTTAGCGACCGGGGAGCTGTTTTTT CATSRVDWLATGELFF
TRBJ2-7 NA TRBV28 NA TGTGCCAGCAGTTTAGGGGGGAGCTCCTACGAGCAGTACTTC CASSLGGSSYEQYF
TRBJ2-1 TRBD1 TRBV9 NA TGTGCCAGCAGCGTAGACCCCACAGGGGATGAGCAGTTCTTC CASSVDPTGDEQFF
TRBJ2-5 NA TRBV28 NA TGTGCCAGCACCCGCCTGGATCCTCCAAGAGGGACCCAGTACTTC CASTRLDPPRGTQYF
TRBJ1-5 NA TRBV5-8 NA TGTGCCAGCAGCAACGACGGGCGTAGCAATCAGCCCCAGCATTTT CASSNDGRSNQPQHF
TRBJ2-1 NA TRBV21-1 NA TGTGCCAGCAGCCTGTTGCTACACCATTCCGACAATGAGCAGTTCTTC CASSLLLHHSDNEQFF
TRBJ1-4 NA TRBV7-9 few TGTGCCAGCAGCTTAGTATCTGGGGGGCTGGCTAATGAAAAACTGTTTTTT CASSLVSGGLANEKLFF
TRBJ1-5 TRBD1 TRBV19 NA TGTGCCAGTAGTTCCTACAGGGGGAATCAGCCCCAGCATTTT CASSSYRGNQPQHF